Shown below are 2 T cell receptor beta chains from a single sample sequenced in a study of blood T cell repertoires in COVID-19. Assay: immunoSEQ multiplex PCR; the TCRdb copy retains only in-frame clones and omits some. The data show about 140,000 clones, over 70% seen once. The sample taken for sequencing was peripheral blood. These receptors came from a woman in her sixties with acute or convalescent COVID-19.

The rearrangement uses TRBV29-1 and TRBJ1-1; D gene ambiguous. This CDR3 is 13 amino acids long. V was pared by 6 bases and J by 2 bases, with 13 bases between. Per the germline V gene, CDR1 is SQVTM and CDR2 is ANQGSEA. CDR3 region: CSVAGRRNTEAFF. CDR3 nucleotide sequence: TGCAGCGTCGCGGGGAGGCGTAACACTGAAGCTTTCTTT.

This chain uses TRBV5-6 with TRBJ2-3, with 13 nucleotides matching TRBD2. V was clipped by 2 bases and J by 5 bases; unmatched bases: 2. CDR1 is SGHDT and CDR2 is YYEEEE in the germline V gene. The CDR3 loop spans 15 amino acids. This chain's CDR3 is CASSFGLAGVDTQYF. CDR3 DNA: TGTGCCAGCAGCTTCGGACTAGCGGGAGTAGATACGCAGTATTTT.